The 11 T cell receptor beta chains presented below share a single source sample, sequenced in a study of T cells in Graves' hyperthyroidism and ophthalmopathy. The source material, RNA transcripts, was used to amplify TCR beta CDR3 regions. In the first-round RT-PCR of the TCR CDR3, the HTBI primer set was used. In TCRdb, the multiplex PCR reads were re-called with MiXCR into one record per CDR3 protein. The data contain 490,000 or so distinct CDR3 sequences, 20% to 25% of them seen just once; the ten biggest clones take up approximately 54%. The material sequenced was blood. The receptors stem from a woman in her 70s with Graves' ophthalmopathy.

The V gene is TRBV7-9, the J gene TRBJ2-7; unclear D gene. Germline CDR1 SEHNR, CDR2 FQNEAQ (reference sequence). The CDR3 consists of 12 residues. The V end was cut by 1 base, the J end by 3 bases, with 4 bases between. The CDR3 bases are TGTGCCAGCAGCTTAGAGATCTACGAGCAGTACTTC. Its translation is CASSLEIYEQYF.

This chain's CDR3 is CASSLAMGALYKQYF. DNA for the CDR3: TGTGCCAGCAGTTTAGCGATGGGGGCGCTGTACAAGCAGTACTTC. This sequence joins TRBV12-3 or TRBV12-4 and TRBJ2-7; tentatively, D is TRBD1 (6 bases). CDR3 length equals 15 residues. The ends were cut back, 0 bases at V and 8 bases at J, with 17 bases in the middle.

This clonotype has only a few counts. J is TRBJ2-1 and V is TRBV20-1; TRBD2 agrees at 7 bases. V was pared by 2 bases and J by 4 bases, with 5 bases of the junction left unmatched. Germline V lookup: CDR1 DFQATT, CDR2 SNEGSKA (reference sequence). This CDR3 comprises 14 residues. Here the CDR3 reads CSARSQRGYNEQFF. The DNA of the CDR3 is TGCAGTGCTAGAAGCCAGCGGGGTTACAATGAGCAGTTCTTC.

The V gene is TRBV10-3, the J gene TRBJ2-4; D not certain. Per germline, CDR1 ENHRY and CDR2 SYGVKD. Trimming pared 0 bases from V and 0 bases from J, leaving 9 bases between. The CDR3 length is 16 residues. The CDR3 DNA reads TGTGCCATCAGTGAGTCCGCGGTGCTAGCCAAAAACATTCAGTACTTC. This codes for CAISESAVLAKNIQYF.

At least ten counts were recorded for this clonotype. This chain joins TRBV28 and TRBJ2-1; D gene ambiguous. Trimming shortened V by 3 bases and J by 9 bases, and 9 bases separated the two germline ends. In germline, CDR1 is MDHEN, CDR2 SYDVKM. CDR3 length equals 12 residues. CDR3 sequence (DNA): TGTGCCAGCAGTTTCCTGGTTCGTGAGCAGTTCTTC. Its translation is CASSFLVREQFF.

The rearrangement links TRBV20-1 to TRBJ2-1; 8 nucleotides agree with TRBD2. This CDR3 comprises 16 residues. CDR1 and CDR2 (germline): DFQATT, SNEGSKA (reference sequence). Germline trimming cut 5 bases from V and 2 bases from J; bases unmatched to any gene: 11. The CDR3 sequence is CSASYSGTPPYNEQFF. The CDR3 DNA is TGCAGTGCTTCTTATAGCGGGACTCCCCCCTACAATGAGCAGTTCTTC.

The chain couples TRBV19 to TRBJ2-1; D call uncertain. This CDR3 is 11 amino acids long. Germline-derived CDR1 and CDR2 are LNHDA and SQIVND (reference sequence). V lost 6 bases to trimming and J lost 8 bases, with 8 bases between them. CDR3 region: CASRGLHEQFF. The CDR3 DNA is TGTGCCAGTAGGGGGTTGCATGAGCAGTTCTTC.

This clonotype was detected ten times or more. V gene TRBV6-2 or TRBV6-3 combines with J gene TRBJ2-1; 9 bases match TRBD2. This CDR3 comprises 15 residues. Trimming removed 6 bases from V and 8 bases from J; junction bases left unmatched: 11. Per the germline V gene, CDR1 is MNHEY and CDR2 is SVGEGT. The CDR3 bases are TGTGCCAGCAGGCTTGAGGGAGCGGGAGGCCATGAGCAGTTCTTC. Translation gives CASRLEGAGGHEQFF.

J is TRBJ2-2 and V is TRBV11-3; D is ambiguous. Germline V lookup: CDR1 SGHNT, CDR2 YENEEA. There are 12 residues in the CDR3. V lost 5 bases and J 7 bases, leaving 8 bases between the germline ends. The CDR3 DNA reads TGTGCCAGCAGCACTAACGACGGGGAGCTGTTTTTT. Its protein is CASSTNDGELFF.

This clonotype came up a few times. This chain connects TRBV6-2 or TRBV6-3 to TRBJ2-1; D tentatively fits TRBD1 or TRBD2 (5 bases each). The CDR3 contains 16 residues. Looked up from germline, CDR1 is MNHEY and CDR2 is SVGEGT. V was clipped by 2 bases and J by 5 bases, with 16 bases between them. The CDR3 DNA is TGTGCCAGCAGTTACGGGGTGGGACCCCCCGACAATGAGCAGTTCTTC. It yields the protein CASSYGVGPPDNEQFF.

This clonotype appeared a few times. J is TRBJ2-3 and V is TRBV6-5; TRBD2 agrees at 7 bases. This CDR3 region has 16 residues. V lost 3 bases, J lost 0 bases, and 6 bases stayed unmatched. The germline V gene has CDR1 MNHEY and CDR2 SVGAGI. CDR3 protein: CASSYGGGGSTDTQYF. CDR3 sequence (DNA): TGTGCCAGCAGTTATGGAGGCGGGGGAAGCACAGATACGCAGTATTTT.